A selection of T cell receptor beta chains follows, all from one sample in a study of T-cell memory formation after mild COVID-19. TCRdb ran MiXCR on the 5' RACE reads and lists one entry per CDR3 protein. The table shows 450,000 or so distinct CDR3 sequences, with about 20% occurring only once. What was sequenced was PBMCs or a T cell subset sorted from them (not recorded which). The origin of the receptors is an adult woman who had mild COVID-19 (a few samples of this study predate the infection). Cell type and time point are not known. The CDR3 runs from the conserved cysteine through the conserved F or W. The D gene is left open where the match is weak. Part of the rows lack a size; the others show once, few, many or a class for expanded clones.

TRBV24-1,TRBD1,TRBJ1-5,NA,TGTGCCACCAGTGACGAGCTTACAGGGGAAGGGCATTTT,CATSDELTGEGHF
TRBV4-3,NA,TRBJ2-1,NA,TGCGCCAGCAGCCAAGATCCTAGAGAGCAGTTCTTC,CASSQDPREQFF
TRBV6-5,NA,TRBJ1-1,NA,TGTGCCAGCAGTCCATACCTTGGGGGGGGTGAAGCTTTCTTT,CASSPYLGGGEAFF
TRBV4-2,TRBD2,TRBJ2-3,NA,TGTGCCAGCAGCCATGATGTAGCGGGAGCAAGAGATACGCAGTATTTT,CASSHDVAGARDTQYF
TRBV6-5,NA,TRBJ1-6,NA,TGTGCCAGCAGTTCTTCCAGACAGGTCGGGGATTCACCCCTCCACTTT,CASSSSRQVGDSPLHF
TRBV6-1,TRBD1,TRBJ1-5,NA,TGTGCCAGCAGTACTCACGACAGGGGAAATCATCAGCCCCAGCATTTT,CASSTHDRGNHQPQHF
TRBV11-2,NA,TRBJ1-4,NA,TGTGCCAGCAGCTTAGGTGTGCGAGCTAATGAAAAACTGTTTTTT,CASSLGVRANEKLFF
TRBV24-1,TRBD2,TRBJ2-1,few,TGTGCCACCAGTGAATCCCTAGCGGGGGGTACCTACAATGAGCAGTTCTTC,CATSESLAGGTYNEQFF
TRBV30,NA,TRBJ2-7,NA,TGTGCCTGGAGTCGAGGGGGGGACAAGGCCTACGAGCAGTACTTC,CAWSRGGDKAYEQYF
TRBV7-9,NA,TRBJ2-5,few,TGTGCCAGCAGCTTAGAACTCGGGGTTAAGACCCAGTACTTC,CASSLELGVKTQYF
TRBV24-1,NA,TRBJ2-3,NA,TGTGCCACCAGTGACGCTGGCGACTTTACGGGTCCCACAGATACGCAGTATTTT,CATSDAGDFTGPTDTQYF
TRBV7-8,NA,TRBJ2-1,few,TGTGCCAGCAGCTTAGGGGCTACTTACAATGAGCAGTTCTTC,CASSLGATYNEQFF
TRBV20-1,TRBD2,TRBJ2-3,many,TGCAGTGCTAGAGACCTAACGGGGGGGGAGACAGATACGCAGTATTTT,CSARDLTGGETDTQYF
TRBV12-3/TRBV12-4,TRBD2,TRBJ2-3,many,TGTGCCAGCAGTGGGGGTCTAGCGGGAGCCCGAGATACGCAGTATTTT,CASSGGLAGARDTQYF
TRBV12-3/TRBV12-4,TRBD1,TRBJ1-1,NA,TGTGCCAGCAGTCACGCACTGGGACAGGGGGTTAAAGAAGCTTTCTTT,CASSHALGQGVKEAFF
TRBV5-1,NA,TRBJ2-3,NA,TGCGCCAGCAGCTTGGGGACATTAGCCACAGATACGCAGTATTTT,CASSLGTLATDTQYF
TRBV9,NA,TRBJ2-3,few,TGTGCCAGCAGCGTCGGGGGCTCTAGTTTCCCTTTCACAGATACGCAGTATTTT,CASSVGGSSFPFTDTQYF
TRBV5-1,TRBD2,TRBJ2-3,NA,TGCGCCAGCAGCACACTAGCGGGAGCGGGGGATACGCAGTATTTT,CASSTLAGAGDTQYF
TRBV6-2/TRBV6-3,NA,TRBJ1-1,once,TGTGCCAGCAGTTATTATCTGAGCACTGAAGCTTTCTTT,CASSYYLSTEAFF
TRBV20-1,NA,TRBJ2-5,few,TGCAGTGCCGCCGGGACCTCACAAGAGACCCAGTACTTC,CSAAGTSQETQYF
TRBV30,NA,TRBJ2-2,many,TGTGCCTGGAGTGGGGGGTCCACCGGGGAGCTGTTTTTT,CAWSGGSTGELFF
TRBV5-1,TRBD2,TRBJ2-6,NA,TGCGCCAGCAGCCCGGGAGGAGGGGCCAACGTCCTGACTTTC,CASSPGGGANVLTF
TRBV20-1,NA,TRBJ2-1,many,TGCAGTGCTAGAGCTGGTGGTGAGCAGTTCTTC,CSARAGGEQFF
TRBV4-3,NA,TRBJ2-7,NA,TGCGCCAGCAGCCAAGACACTACGGGACATCTAACCTACGAGCAGTACTTC,CASSQDTTGHLTYEQYF
TRBV15,TRBD1,TRBJ2-1,few,TGTGCCACCAGCAGATGGGACAGGGGGAATGAGCAGTTCTTC,CATSRWDRGNEQFF
TRBV4-3,TRBD1,TRBJ1-5,few,TGCGCCAGCAGCCAAGATTTCGGGACAGGGGTCCAGCCCCAGCATTTT,CASSQDFGTGVQPQHF
TRBV2,TRBD1,TRBJ2-7,few,TGTGCCAGCAGTGAAGTAGGGACAGGGAGCTCCTACGAGCAGTACTTC,CASSEVGTGSSYEQYF
TRBV12-3/TRBV12-4,TRBD1,TRBJ1-6,few,TGTGCCAGCAGCTCCGACAGGGGTCGGTCCTATAATTCACCCCTCCACTTT,CASSSDRGRSYNSPLHF
TRBV29-1,NA,TRBJ1-1,NA,TGCAGCGTTGTACGGATAATGAACACTGAAGCTTTCTTT,CSVVRIMNTEAFF
TRBV4-2,NA,TRBJ1-1,few,TGTGCCAGCAGCCTCACGGGAGATGACACTGAAGCTTTCTTT,CASSLTGDDTEAFF
TRBV20-1,TRBD2,TRBJ2-5,few,TGCAGTGCTAGAGTACTAGCGGGCCTAAAAGAGACCCAGTACTTC,CSARVLAGLKETQYF
TRBV5-6,NA,TRBJ1-1,NA,TGTGCCAGCAGCTTGGGGACGGTTGTTGCCACTGAAGCTTTCTTT,CASSLGTVVATEAFF
TRBV4-1,NA,TRBJ2-7,NA,TGCGCCAGCAGCCAAGACGGGGACCTAAGCTCCTACGAGCAGTACTTC,CASSQDGDLSSYEQYF
TRBV24-1,NA,TRBJ2-3,NA,TGTGCCACCAGTGATCCTGCGTTCCCAGATACGCAGTATTTT,CATSDPAFPDTQYF
TRBV2,TRBD2,TRBJ2-7,NA,TGTGCCACCAATCCTTTAGCGGGAGGGCCCGACGAGCAGTACTTC,CATNPLAGGPDEQYF
TRBV5-6,TRBD1,TRBJ1-5,NA,TGTGCCAGCAGCTTGAAGAGATCCGGGACAGGGGACAATCAGCCCCAGCATTTT,CASSLKRSGTGDNQPQHF
TRBV12-3/TRBV12-4,NA,TRBJ2-7,many,TGTGCCAGCAGTTTACGGTCGGCCTACGAGCAGTACTTC,CASSLRSAYEQYF
TRBV7-9,TRBD1,TRBJ2-7,NA,TGTGCCAGCAGCTTACCCCTGGGACAGGGGGCCTCCTACGAGCAGTACTTC,CASSLPLGQGASYEQYF
TRBV20-1,NA,TRBJ2-7,NA,TGCAGTGCTAGCTGGGAGGCCGAGCAGTACTTC,CSASWEAEQYF
TRBV24-1,TRBD2,TRBJ2-1,few,TGTGCCACACGACTAGCGGGAGGCAATGAGCAGTTCTTC,CATRLAGGNEQFF
TRBV12-3/TRBV12-4,NA,TRBJ2-2,few,TGTGCCAGCAGTTTACGGGGGTATGGCACCGGGGAGCTGTTTTTT,CASSLRGYGTGELFF
TRBV18,NA,TRBJ2-4,NA,TGTGCCACCTCGGTGGTTGACATTCAGTACTTC,CATSVVDIQYF
TRBV7-2,TRBD1,TRBJ2-2,few,TGTGCCAGCAGCTCATACAGGGGGCCGACCGGGGAGCTGTTTTTT,CASSSYRGPTGELFF
TRBV7-9,NA,TRBJ1-3,few,TGTGCCAGCAGTCCGAGTGGGTCCGGAAACACCATATATTTT,CASSPSGSGNTIYF
TRBV7-2,TRBD1,TRBJ2-2,NA,TGTGCCAGCAGCTTATCGGGACAGGGGCGAGGGACCGGGGAGCTGTTTTTT,CASSLSGQGRGTGELFF
TRBV5-6,TRBD2,TRBJ2-6,NA,TGTGCCAGCAGCTTGTCCGGGGACTACTCTGGGGCCAACGTCCTGACTTTC,CASSLSGDYSGANVLTF
TRBV5-1,NA,TRBJ2-5,few,TGCGCCAGCAGCTTGGAGAGAGTTCAAGAGACCCAGTACTTC,CASSLERVQETQYF
TRBV2,NA,TRBJ2-7,NA,TGTGCCAGCAGAAAAGGACAGAGCCTCTTGTACGAGCAGTACTTC,CASRKGQSLLYEQYF
TRBV7-6,NA,TRBJ2-2,NA,TGTGCCAGCAGCTTGGAGGCAGGGTTCACCGGGGAGCTGTTTTTT,CASSLEAGFTGELFF
TRBV11-3,TRBD1,TRBJ2-5,NA,TGTGCCAGCAGCTTAGGGGACAGTAACCAAGAGACCCAGTACTTC,CASSLGDSNQETQYF
TRBV4-3,TRBD2,TRBJ2-3,NA,TGCGCCAGCAGCCAAGAACTAGCGGGGATTGGCACAGATACGCAGTATTTT,CASSQELAGIGTDTQYF
TRBV29-1,NA,TRBJ2-7,NA,TGCAGCGTTGTAATGGCGACTTCCCTAAGCTCCTACGAGCAGTACTTC,CSVVMATSLSSYEQYF
TRBV2,TRBD2,TRBJ2-1,NA,TGTGCCAGCACCCCTAGCGGGCCCACGGGGAATGAGCAGTTCTTC,CASTPSGPTGNEQFF
TRBV6-2/TRBV6-3,NA,TRBJ2-1,NA,TGTGCCAGCAGTTACGAGGCGGGACCCTCTAGCAATGAGCAGTTCTTC,CASSYEAGPSSNEQFF
TRBV7-8,NA,TRBJ2-5,many,TGTGCCAGCAGCTCCCCCTCCCGACCTTCCTGGTTCTTC,CASSSPSRPSWFF
TRBV7-6,NA,TRBJ2-5,few,TGTGCCAGCAGCTTAAACAGGGCTAAACAACAAGAGACCCAGTACTTC,CASSLNRAKQQETQYF
TRBV3-1,NA,TRBJ2-2,few,TGTGCCAGCAGCCTGCAGGGGCTATGGACCGGGGAGCTGTTTTTT,CASSLQGLWTGELFF
TRBV2,TRBD1,TRBJ1-1,NA,TGTGCCAGCAGGGGGGGACAGGGGATAAGTGAAGCTTTCTTT,CASRGGQGISEAFF
TRBV19,NA,TRBJ1-2,NA,TGTGCCAGTAGACCCAGGACACTGGGATCCTATGGCTACACCTTC,CASRPRTLGSYGYTF